This T cell receptor (beta chain) is from a study of blood T cell repertoires in COVID-19. Background on the study: The origin of the acute and convalescent COVID-19 samples was the United States, Italy and Spain. T cells, B-cell-depleted T cells, or PBMCs provided the cDNA or gDNA that served as material.

Trimming took off 3 bases at V and 0 bases at J, with 20 bases between the two ends. The CDR3 is made up of 18 amino acids. Germline-derived CDR1 and CDR2 are SEHNR and FQNEAQ (reference sequence). Per the original methods: Amplification with reference gene primers provided the estimates of nucleated cell counts. Sequencing was performed with immunoSEQ multiplex PCR; in TCRdb, only in-frame clones are kept and a portion is missing. V and J calls and clone size are given by that table; D and trimming were obtained from the DNA. The repertoire holds roughly 240,000 clones, with roughly 80% as singletons.

The chain couples TRBV7-9 to TRBJ1-1, with D maybe TRBD1 (6 bases). Sequenced material: peripheral blood. The sequence derives from an older woman with acute or convalescent COVID-19. CDR3 loop: CASSFSSQTGDMNTEAFF. The CDR3 DNA is TGTGCCAGCAGCTTTTCTTCCCAGACAGGTGACATGAACACTGAAGCTTTCTTT. Filled out from reference TRBV7-9 and TRBJ1-1, the complete variable domain reads DTGVSQNPRHKITKRGQNVTFRCDPISEHNRLYWYRQTLGQGPEFLTYFQNEAQLEKSRLLSDRFSAERPKGSFSTLEIQRTEQGDSAMYLCASSFSSQTGDMNTEAFFGQGTRLTVV.